This T cell receptor beta chain was sequenced during a study of beta chain features in type 1 diabetes. Broader study findings: When Type 1 diabetes patients were examined, their TCRB CDR3s proved moderately but significantly shorter in all four CD4+ subsets. The naive, central memory and Treg TCRB repertoires showed an apparent similarity that was greater among patients than among healthy donors.

The junction had 1 base not matched to a gene; V was cut back by 0 bases and J by 2 bases. CDR3 length equals 16 residues. Germline-derived CDR1 and CDR2 are MRHNA and SNTAGT. As to this clone: The target antigen is unknown.

The collection from each donor was one heparinised blood draw averaging approximately 110 mL. Expressed TCRB transcripts were sequenced because the entire RNA isolate underwent reverse transcription. TCRdb keeps only in-frame clones here, not all; method: immunoSEQ multiplex PCR. The data show 300,000 to 450,000 clones, with around 20% seen just once and approximately 0.043% held by the top ten. The sequence derives from a woman younger than 35 in good health. The rearrangement uses TRBV6-4 and TRBJ2-6; TRBD1 matches at 7 bases. Sequenced: naive CD4+ T cells from blood. The CDR3: CASSDSGGAGANVLTF. CDR3 coding DNA: TGTGCCAGCAGTGACTCAGGGGGCGCTGGGGCCAACGTCCTGACTTTC.